Below are 11 T cell receptor beta chains sequenced from a single sample in a study of technical replicates of blood from a few donors. Profiled with immunoSEQ multiplex PCR; TCRdb holds only in-frame clones, not every one. The table records nearly 70,000 clones, 90% to 95% of them present only once. The specimen was PBMCs. These receptor sequences come from a human donor in good health. Some clones in this sample may be carry-over from other donors' samples.

This chain uses TRBV30 with TRBJ2-2, with 7 bases identical to TRBD2. This CDR3 has 16 amino acids. After removal of 3 bases from V and 1 base from J, the junction contained 8 bases not matched to a gene. CDR1 is GTSNPN, CDR2 SVGIG, per germline (reference sequence). CDR3: CAWSPPGTKNTGELFF. In nucleotides, the CDR3 is TGTGCCTGGAGCCCCCCCGGGACTAAGAACACCGGGGAGCTGTTTTTT.

This clone was seen once. CDR3 protein: CASSPTDSYNSPLHF. The DNA of the CDR3 is TGTGCCAGCAGCCCGACAGACAGTTATAATTCACCCCTCCACTTT. The rearrangement uses TRBV2 and TRBJ1-6, with a possible D match to TRBD1 (5 bases). There are 15 residues in the CDR3. The germline V gene encodes CDR1 SNHLY and CDR2 FYNNEI. V was clipped by 6 bases and J by 4 bases, with 13 bases between them.

The chain uses TRBV18 and TRBJ2-7; no definite D call. The V and J ends lost 0 bases and 5 bases respectively, with 8 bases between them. This CDR3 has 13 amino acids. CDR1 and CDR2 from the germline V gene are KGHSH and LQKENI. This chain's CDR3 is CASSPPTINEQYF. In nucleotides, the CDR3 is TGTGCCAGCTCACCACCTACTATAAACGAGCAGTACTTC.

The V and J genes are TRBV27 and TRBJ2-7, with 10 bases identical to TRBD2. Germline CDR1 MNHEY, CDR2 SMNVEV (reference sequence). V gave up 5 bases and J gave up 4 bases; unmatched junction bases: 11. This CDR3 region has 16 residues. Here the CDR3 reads CASSLLAGGHIYEQYF. The CDR3 DNA follows: TGTGCCAGCAGTCTGTTAGCGGGGGGCCATATATACGAGCAGTACTTC.

The chain combines TRBV4-3 with TRBJ2-7; perhaps TRBD1 as D (6 bases). The germline gives CDR1 LGHNA, CDR2 YSLEER. The CDR3 has 15 amino acids. V was shortened by 3 bases and J by 4 bases, with 16 bases between the two germline ends. The CDR3 DNA reads as TGCGCCAGCAGCCAGGAAAAGGACAGAAGATACGAGCAGTACTTC. Amino acid sequence: CASSQEKDRRYEQYF.

This clone turned up a few times. This chain connects TRBV6-1 to TRBJ2-3; 9 bases line up with TRBD1. The germline V gene has CDR1 MNHNS and CDR2 SASEGT. After removal of 1 base from V and 4 bases from J, the junction contained 0 bases not matched to a gene. The CDR3 totals 14 residues. This CDR3 reads CASSEGQGADTQYF. The DNA of the CDR3 is TGTGCCAGCAGTGAAGGACAGGGGGCAGATACGCAGTATTTT.

V and J are TRBV29-1 and TRBJ2-5, with D perhaps TRBD1 (6 bases). Germline CDR1 SQVTM, CDR2 ANQGSEA. The CDR3 length is 11 residues. V was pared by 7 bases and J by 3 bases, with 9 bases between. The CDR3 DNA reads TGCAGCGGACAGGAAAAAGAGACCCAGTACTTC. It encodes CSGQEKETQYF.

J is TRBJ2-1 and V is TRBV29-1; tentative D call: TRBD1 (5 bases). Trimming left V 3 bases short and J 6 bases short, with 6 bases between. The CDR3 extends over 11 amino acids. CDR1 and CDR2 from the germline V gene are SQVTM and ANQGSEA. The chain's CDR3 is CSVDRVNEQFF. The CDR3 nucleotides read TGCAGCGTTGACAGGGTCAATGAGCAGTTCTTC.

This chain links TRBV13 with TRBJ2-1, with 9 nucleotides matching TRBD2. The length of the CDR3 is 14 residues. CDR1 is PRHDT, CDR2 FYEKMQ, per germline (reference sequence). The trim removed 5 bases at V and 7 bases at J, leaving 6 bases unmatched. For the CDR3, the DNA is TGTGCCAGCAGCGCGGGGGGGCCTGGAAATGAGCAGTTCTTC. This gives the protein CASSAGGPGNEQFF.

CDR3 DNA: TGCGCCAGCAGCTCCGTTCTGACAGGGGGCTCACACGGGGGCTACACCTTC. It encodes CASSSVLTGGSHGGYTF. The chain combines TRBV5-1 with TRBJ1-2, with 10 nucleotides matching TRBD1. CDR1 is SGHRS and CDR2 is YFSETQ in the germline V gene. The CDR3 is made up of 17 amino acids. Unmatched junction bases numbered 16, after V lost 3 bases and J lost 8 bases.

V and J are TRBV4-3 and TRBJ1-2; D remains ambiguous. This CDR3 region has 15 residues. CDR1 is LGHNA, CDR2 YSLEER, per germline. Trimming took 0 bases from V and 3 from J, leaving 11 bases between them. The CDR3 DNA reads as TGCGCCAGCAGCCAAGATCTACAGAGGGACTATGGCTACACCTTC. This sequence encodes CASSQDLQRDYGYTF.